The following is a T cell receptor beta chain sequence with its context. These data belong to a study of blood T cell repertoires in COVID-19. Study as a whole: COVID-19 samples from acute and convalescent phases originated in the United States, Italy and Spain. T cells, B-cell-depleted T cells, or PBMCs supplied cDNA or gDNA.

CDR1 and CDR2 from the germline V gene are SEHNR and FQNEAQ (reference sequence). V was clipped by 6 bases and J by 4 bases; unmatched bases: 7. CDR3 length: 15 amino acids. Libraries were prepared by immunoSEQ multiplex PCR; TCRdb keeps only in-frame clonotypes and omits some of them. The sample records roughly 320,000 clones, approximately 85% being singletons. This chain connects TRBV7-9 to TRBJ2-1; 9 nucleotides line up with TRBD1. The TCR originated in a human donor in a cohort sampled during active COVID-19. The material sequenced was peripheral blood. CDR3 amino acids: CASRPRDRVYNEQFF. The CDR3 nucleotides read TGTGCCAGCAGACCCCGGGACAGGGTTTACAATGAGCAGTTCTTC.